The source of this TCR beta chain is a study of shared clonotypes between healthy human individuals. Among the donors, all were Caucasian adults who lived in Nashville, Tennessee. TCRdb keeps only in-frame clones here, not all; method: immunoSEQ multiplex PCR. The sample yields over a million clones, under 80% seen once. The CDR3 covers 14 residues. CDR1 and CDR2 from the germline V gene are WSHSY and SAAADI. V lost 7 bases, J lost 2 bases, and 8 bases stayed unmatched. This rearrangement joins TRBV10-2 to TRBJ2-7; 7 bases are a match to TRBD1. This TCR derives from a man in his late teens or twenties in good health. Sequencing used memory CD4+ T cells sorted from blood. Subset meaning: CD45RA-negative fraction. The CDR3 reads CASMAGTATYEQYF. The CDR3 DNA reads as TGCGCCAGCATGGCCGGGACAGCAACCTACGAGCAGTACTTC.